This T cell receptor beta chain was documented in a study of cytomegalovirus exposure and HLA in healthy donors. The wider study: Among the roughly 400 genotyped donors, more than 70% were placed in the Caucasian-associated ancestry cluster. Whole-study results and caveats: In a later analysis, parvovirus B19, influenza, CMV and Epstein-Barr virus appeared linked to several top co-occurrence clusters. An analysis done earlier found most TCR beta V segments productive about 87% or about 30% of the time.

60 Vbeta and 13 Jbeta primers were used in PCR. Generated by immunoSEQ multiplex PCR, the TCRdb table keeps only in-frame clones and is missing some. The sample lists about 93,000 clones; about 80% were seen once. Germline CDR1 is MDHEN and CDR2 is SYDVKM. The CDR3 extends over 17 amino acids. There were likely unrecorded immune exposures, though donors were nominally healthy when sampled. As to this clone: What it recognizes is unknown. One junction end disagrees with the germline gene, perhaps due to a read error. The sample has other DNA sequences that encode this CDR3 too.

The rearrangement links TRBV28 to TRBJ1-1; D is unclear. Sequenced material: PBMCs. The clonotype was recovered from a man under 40 in good health and CMV-seronegative. The CDR3 DNA sequence: TGTGCCAGCAGTTTAGGGAGCTCCTTCATCATGAACACTGAAGCCTTCTTT. Protein sequence: CASSLGSSFIMNTEAFF.